Following are 5 T cell receptor beta chains from one sample sequenced in a study of blood T cell repertoires in COVID-19. Libraries were prepared by immunoSEQ multiplex PCR; TCRdb keeps only in-frame clonotypes and omits some of them. The sample yields 150,000 to 200,000 clones, 82% seen once. The specimen sequenced was peripheral blood. These receptors all stem from a woman aged 80 or over with active or convalescent COVID-19.

V gene TRBV19 combines with J gene TRBJ2-1; 10 bases agree with TRBD1. Germline CDR1 reads LNHDA; CDR2 reads SQIVND (reference sequence). The V gene end was trimmed by 7 bases and the J gene end by 8 bases; junction bases not matched to a gene: 8. The CDR3 covers 14 residues. CDR3 amino acids: CASISRDRGHEQFF. The CDR3 bases are TGTGCCAGTATTTCCCGGGACAGGGGTCATGAGCAGTTCTTC. Supplemented by reference TRBV19 and TRBJ2-1, the full variable domain reads DGGITQSPKYLFRKEGQNVTLSCEQNLNHDAMYWYRQDPGQGLRLIYYSQIVNDFQKGDIAEGYSVSREKKESFPLTVTSAQKNPTAFYLCASISRDRGHEQFFGPGTRLTVL.

The chain joins TRBV5-8 to TRBJ2-5; 11 nucleotides match TRBD1. Germline V gives CDR1 SGHTS, CDR2 YDEGEE. This CDR3 spans 16 amino acids. Losses at the gene ends were 0 bases for V and 2 bases for J; bases not matched to a gene: 3. For the CDR3, the DNA is TGTGCCAGCAGCTTGGGGGACAGGGGGATTCAAGAGACCCAGTACTTC. Its protein product is CASSLGDRGIQETQYF.

The chain links TRBV18 to TRBJ2-3; 11 bases fit TRBD1. From germline, CDR1 is KGHSH and CDR2 LQKENI. The CDR3 covers 15 residues. J was trimmed by 6 bases and V by 3 bases; bases with no gene match: 5. In nucleotides, the CDR3 is TGTGCCAGCTCACCGCGGACAGGGGGCGCGGATACGCAGTATTTT. It is translated as CASSPRTGGADTQYF.

This chain joins TRBV29-1 and TRBJ2-7; no definite D call. V was pared by 1 base and J by 7 bases, with 17 bases between. CDR3 length: 14 residues. Looked up from germline, CDR1 is SQVTM and CDR2 is ANQGSEA. The CDR3 protein is CSVEGGRISREQYF. CDR3 DNA sequence: TGCAGCGTTGAAGGCGGCAGAATCTCTAGGGAGCAGTACTTC.

This sequence joins TRBV2 and TRBJ2-3, with TRBD2 as a possible D gene (5 bases). The length of the CDR3 is 15 residues. Germline lookup yields CDR1 SNHLY and CDR2 FYNNEI. Trimming took off 7 bases at V and 1 base at J, with 15 bases between the two ends. The CDR3 coding sequence is TGTGCCAGCATAACCCTAGCCCGCGGCACAGATACGCAGTATTTT. Protein product: CASITLARGTDTQYF.